The present T cell receptor (beta chain) was sequenced within a study of T cells in Graves' hyperthyroidism and ophthalmopathy. Points from the study as a whole: Ophthalmopathy was told apart from stable hyperthyroidism by a 13 V-J model.

Each ophthalmopathy patient scored at least 3 on the Clinical Activity Score and at least 4 on NOSPECS grade, with duration under 3 months. PBMCs were sourced from roughly 9.3 ml fresh peripheral blood. RNA transcripts provided the source from which TCR beta CDR3 regions were amplified. RT-PCR in the first round (using the HTBI primer set) targeted the TCR CDR3. Via MiXCR, TCRdb re-called the multiplex PCR reads, giving one row per CDR3 protein. The table includes about half a million distinct CDR3 sequences, about 16% detected once. The sample holds a few counts of this clonotype. Its antigen remains unknown. The CDR3 has 13 amino acids. Trimming took 3 bases from V and 4 from J, leaving 10 bases between them. Germline V lookup: CDR1 LNHDA, CDR2 SQIVND (reference sequence).

The J gene is TRBJ2-7, the V gene TRBV19; maybe TRBD1 (6 bases). The sequence came from a woman in her 30s with Graves' ophthalmopathy. Sequencing used blood. CDR3 sequence (DNA): TGTGCCAGTAGTATGGCGGACAGTTACGAGCAGTACTTC. Encoded protein: CASSMADSYEQYF.